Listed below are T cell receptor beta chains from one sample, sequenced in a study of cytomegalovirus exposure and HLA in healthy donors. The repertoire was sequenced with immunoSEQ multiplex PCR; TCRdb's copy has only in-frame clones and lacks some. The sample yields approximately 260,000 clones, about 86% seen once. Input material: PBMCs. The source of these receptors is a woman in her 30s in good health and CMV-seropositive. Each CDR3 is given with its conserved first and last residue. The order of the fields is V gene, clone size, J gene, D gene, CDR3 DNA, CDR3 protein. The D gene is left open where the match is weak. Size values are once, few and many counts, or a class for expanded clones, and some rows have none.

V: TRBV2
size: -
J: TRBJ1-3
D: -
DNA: TGTGCCAGCAGACCCTACCCCTCGGGGACTGGAAACACCATATATTTT
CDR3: CASRPYPSGTGNTIYF

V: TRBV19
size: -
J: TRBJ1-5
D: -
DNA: TGTGCCAGTAGTCAAAGGGGGGGTGGGAGCAATCAGCCCCAGCATTTT
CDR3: CASSQRGGGSNQPQHF

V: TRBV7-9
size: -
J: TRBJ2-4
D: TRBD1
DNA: TGTGCCAGCAGCCAGACAGGGGTAGGGCACATTCAGTACTTC
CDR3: CASSQTGVGHIQYF

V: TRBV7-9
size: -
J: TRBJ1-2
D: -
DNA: TGTGCCAGCAGCTTAGCGGCCGGAGTCAGTGATTATGGCTACACCTTC
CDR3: CASSLAAGVSDYGYTF

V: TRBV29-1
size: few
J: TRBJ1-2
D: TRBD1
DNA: TGCAGCGGCCAGGGGGCGAATGGCTACACCTTC
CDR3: CSGQGANGYTF

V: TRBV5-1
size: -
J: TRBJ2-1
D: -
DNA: TGCGCCAGCAGCCCACAGACCGGGACACTGACCTACAATGAGCAGTTCTTC
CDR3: CASSPQTGTLTYNEQFF

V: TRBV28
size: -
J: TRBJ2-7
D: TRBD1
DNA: TGTGCCAGCAGTTTATGGAGTAGAGGGACAGGAACCTACGAGCAGTACTTC
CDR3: CASSLWSRGTGTYEQYF

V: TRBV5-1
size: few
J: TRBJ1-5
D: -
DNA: TGCGCCAGCAGCCCGGTTGGGGGCACGGGACAGCCCCAGCATTTT
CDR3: CASSPVGGTGQPQHF

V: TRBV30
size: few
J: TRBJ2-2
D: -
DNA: TGTGCCTGGAGCAGGGGGGCGGGGAGAGGGAGTAGCACCGGGGAGCTGTTTTTT
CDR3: CAWSRGAGRGSSTGELFF

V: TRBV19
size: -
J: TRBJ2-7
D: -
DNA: TGTGCCAGTAGTAGCGACAGGCTATTAAACTACGAGCAGTACTTC
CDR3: CASSSDRLLNYEQYF

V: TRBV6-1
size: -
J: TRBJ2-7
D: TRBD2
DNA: TGTGCCAGCAGTGTGATGAGCGGGACTCCCCGCGGCTCCTACGAGCAGTACTTC
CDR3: CASSVMSGTPRGSYEQYF

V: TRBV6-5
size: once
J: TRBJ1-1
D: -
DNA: TGTGCCAGCAGTTACTCGATGGCTGCGGGTACTGAAGCTTTCTTT
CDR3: CASSYSMAAGTEAFF

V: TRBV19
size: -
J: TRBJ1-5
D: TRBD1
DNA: TGTGCCAGTAGTATCCCCGGACAGGCAATTGGCAATCAGCCCCAGCATTTT
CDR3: CASSIPGQAIGNQPQHF

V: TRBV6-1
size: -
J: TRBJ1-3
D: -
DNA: TGTGCCATCCACAGGGCGGACACCATATATTTT
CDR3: CAIHRADTIYF

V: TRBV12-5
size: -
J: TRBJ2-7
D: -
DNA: TGTGCTAGTGCCGCACTAGCTACGGGTGGGGTGCAGTACTTC
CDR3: CASAALATGGVQYF

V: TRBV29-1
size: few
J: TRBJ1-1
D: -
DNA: TGCAGCGTGGATACAGGGTGGACCACTGAAGCTTTCTTT
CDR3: CSVDTGWTTEAFF

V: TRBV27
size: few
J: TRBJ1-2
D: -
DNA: TGTGCCAGCAGTTTTGACAGCTACTATGGCTACACCTTC
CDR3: CASSFDSYYGYTF

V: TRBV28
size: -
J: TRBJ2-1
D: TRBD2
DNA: TGTGCCAGCAGTTTGGGGGGGTTAACCTACAATGAGCAGTTCTTC
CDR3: CASSLGGLTYNEQFF

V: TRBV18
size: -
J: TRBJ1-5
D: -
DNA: TGTGCCAGCTCACCCAGGGGTTCCAGCAATCAGCCCCAGCATTTT
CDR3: CASSPRGSSNQPQHF

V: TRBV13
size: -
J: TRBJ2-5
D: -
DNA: TGTGCCAGCAGCTTGGCGGGGTGGGGGGAGACCCAGTACTTC
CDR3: CASSLAGWGETQYF

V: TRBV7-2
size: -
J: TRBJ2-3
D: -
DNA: TGTGCCAGCAGCTATCGTGGGCTGAGCACAGATACGCAGTATTTT
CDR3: CASSYRGLSTDTQYF

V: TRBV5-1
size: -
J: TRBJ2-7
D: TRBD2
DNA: TGCGCCAGCAGAAAACGACAAGGGACTAGCGCTGACGAGCAGTACTTC
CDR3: CASRKRQGTSADEQYF

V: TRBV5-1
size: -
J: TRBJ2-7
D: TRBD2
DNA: TGCGCCAGCAGTCCACTAGCGGGAGGGCCCTCAGGCGAGCAGTACTTC
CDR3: CASSPLAGGPSGEQYF

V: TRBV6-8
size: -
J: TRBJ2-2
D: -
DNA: TGTGCCAGCAGCTTGGGTCCAACTCACGGGACCGGGGAGCTGTTTTTT
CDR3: CASSLGPTHGTGELFF

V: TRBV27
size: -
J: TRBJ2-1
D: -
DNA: TGTGCCAGCAGTCTCTCGGAGGGCGAGCAGTTCTTC
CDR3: CASSLSEGEQFF

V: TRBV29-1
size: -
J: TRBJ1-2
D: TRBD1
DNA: TGCAGCGCGGCCAAGGGACAGGGGACCGCGTCGAACTATGGCTACACCTTC
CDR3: CSAAKGQGTASNYGYTF

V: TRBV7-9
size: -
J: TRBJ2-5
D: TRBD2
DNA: TGTGCCAGCAGCTTAGTCAGCGGGAGCGAGACCCAGTACTTC
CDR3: CASSLVSGSETQYF

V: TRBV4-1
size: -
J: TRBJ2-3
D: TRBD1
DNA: TGCGCCAGCAGCCGGGACAGAATCACAGATACGCAGTATTTT
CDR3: CASSRDRITDTQYF

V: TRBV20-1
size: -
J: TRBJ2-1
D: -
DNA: TGCAGTGAAGGGAGCTACAATGAGCAGTTCTTC
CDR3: CSEGSYNEQFF

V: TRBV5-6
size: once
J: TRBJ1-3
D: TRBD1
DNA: TGTGCCAGCAGCCCCGGGACAGGGCGCGGAAACACCATATATTTT
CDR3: CASSPGTGRGNTIYF

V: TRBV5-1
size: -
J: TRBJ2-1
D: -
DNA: TGCGCCAGCAGCTCGGAGGGCCCGGAGCAGTTCTTC
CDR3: CASSSEGPEQFF

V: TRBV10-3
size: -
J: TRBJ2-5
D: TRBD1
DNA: TGTGCCATACAGGGGAACCAAGAGACCCAGTACTTC
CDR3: CAIQGNQETQYF

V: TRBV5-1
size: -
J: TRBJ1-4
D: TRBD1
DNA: TGCGCCAGCAGCTTGGGGACAGGGGGCGCATCTAATGAAAAACTGTTTTTT
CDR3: CASSLGTGGASNEKLFF

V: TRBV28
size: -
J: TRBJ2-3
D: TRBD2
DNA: TGTGCCAGCACTGAGCGGGACCCTGACACAGATACGCAGTATTTT
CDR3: CASTERDPDTDTQYF

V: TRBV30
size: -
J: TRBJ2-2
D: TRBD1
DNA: TGTGCCTGGAGCTTTGGACAGGGAGCTTGGGGCGGGGAGCTGTTTTTT
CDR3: CAWSFGQGAWGGELFF

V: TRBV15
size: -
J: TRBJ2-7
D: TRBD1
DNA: TGTGCCACCAGCAGAGAAGCAGGGGGTGGCTACGAGCAGTACTTC
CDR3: CATSREAGGGYEQYF

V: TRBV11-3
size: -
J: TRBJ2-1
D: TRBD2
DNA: TGTGCCAGCAGCTTAAGGGGACTAGGAGGCCATGAGCAGTTCTTC
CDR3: CASSLRGLGGHEQFF

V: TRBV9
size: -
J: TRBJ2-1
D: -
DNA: TGTGCCAGCAGCCTCAGTACCTACAATGAGCAGTTCTTC
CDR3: CASSLSTYNEQFF

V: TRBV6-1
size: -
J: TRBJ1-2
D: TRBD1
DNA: TGTGCCAGCAGTGAAGTAACCGCAGGGGGCTATGGCTACACCTTC
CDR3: CASSEVTAGGYGYTF

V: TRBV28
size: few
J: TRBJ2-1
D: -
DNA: TGTGCCAGCAGTTTAAGGACAGTCTACAATGAGCAGTTCTTC
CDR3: CASSLRTVYNEQFF

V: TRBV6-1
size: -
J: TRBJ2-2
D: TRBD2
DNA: TGTGCCAGCAGTGCTGGGACTAGCGGGAGAAAGGCTGCCACCGGGGAGCTGTTTTTT
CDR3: CASSAGTSGRKAATGELFF

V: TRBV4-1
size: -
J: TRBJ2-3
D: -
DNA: TGCGCCAGCAGCCAAGATCCTGCTCTCTTGGCCACAGATACGCAGTATTTT
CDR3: CASSQDPALLATDTQYF

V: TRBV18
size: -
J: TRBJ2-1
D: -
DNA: TGTGCCAGCTCACCTTTAGGGGCGGAATACAATGAGCAGTTCTTC
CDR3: CASSPLGAEYNEQFF

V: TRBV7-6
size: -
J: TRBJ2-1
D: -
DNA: TGTGCCAGCAGCCCGTTAGCCGGACAGTCCCCCGGCGATTTCTTC
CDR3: CASSPLAGQSPGDFF

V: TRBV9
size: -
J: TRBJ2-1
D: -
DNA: TGTGCCAGCAGCGTAGTTGGGGCGAATGAGCAGTTCTTC
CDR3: CASSVVGANEQFF

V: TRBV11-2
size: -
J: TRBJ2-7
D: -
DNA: TGTGCCAGCAGCCCCCAAATCAACTACGAGCAGTACTTC
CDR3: CASSPQINYEQYF

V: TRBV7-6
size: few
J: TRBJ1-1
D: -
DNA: TGTGCCAGCATACCCCCTGGGGGGATCGAAGCTTTCTTT
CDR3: CASIPPGGIEAFF

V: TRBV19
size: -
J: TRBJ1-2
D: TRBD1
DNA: TGTGCCAGTATCGAAGGGACAGGGGATGGCTACACCTTC
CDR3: CASIEGTGDGYTF

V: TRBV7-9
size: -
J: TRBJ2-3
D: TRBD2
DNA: TGTGCCAGCAGCTCGACTCGGGCGGGAGGGAGAAGCACAGATACGCAGTATTTT
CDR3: CASSSTRAGGRSTDTQYF

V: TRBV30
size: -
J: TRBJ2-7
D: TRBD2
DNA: TGTGCCTGGAGTGTCCTAGCGGGGGCCTACGAGCAGTACTTC
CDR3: CAWSVLAGAYEQYF

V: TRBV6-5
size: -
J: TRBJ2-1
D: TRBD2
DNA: TGTGCCAGCAGTTATGGACTAGCCGCGTACAATGAGCAGTTCTTC
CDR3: CASSYGLAAYNEQFF

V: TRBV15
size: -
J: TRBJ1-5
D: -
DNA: TGTGCCACCAGCAGAGTAGAGGGATGGGGAGCTAATCAGCCCCAGCATTTT
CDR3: CATSRVEGWGANQPQHF

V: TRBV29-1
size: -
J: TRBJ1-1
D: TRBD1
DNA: TGCAGCGTTGGAGGCGGTGCAGGGGGGAGGAACACTGAAGCTTTCTTT
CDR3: CSVGGGAGGRNTEAFF

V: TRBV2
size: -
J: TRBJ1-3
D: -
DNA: TGTGCCAGCGGACAGTGGTATGGAAACACCATATATTTT
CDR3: CASGQWYGNTIYF

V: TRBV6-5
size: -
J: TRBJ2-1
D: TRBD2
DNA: TGTGCCAGCGGTGTCGGGACTAGCGATCTCAATGAGCAGTTCTTC
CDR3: CASGVGTSDLNEQFF

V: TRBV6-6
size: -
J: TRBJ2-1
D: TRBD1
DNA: TGTGCCAGCAGCCATAGAAACAGGGGACCTAACAATGAGCAGTTCTTC
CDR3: CASSHRNRGPNNEQFF

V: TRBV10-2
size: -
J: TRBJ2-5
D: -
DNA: TGCGCCAGCAGTGAGGGGGCGGAGACCCAGTACTTC
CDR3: CASSEGAETQYF

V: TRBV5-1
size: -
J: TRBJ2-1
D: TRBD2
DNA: TGCGCCAGCAGCGTAGACCCCGGGACTATGCAGGAGGGTTCCTACAATGAGCAGTTCTTC
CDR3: CASSVDPGTMQEGSYNEQFF

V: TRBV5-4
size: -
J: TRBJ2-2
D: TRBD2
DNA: TGTGCCAGCAGCTTGAACACGGGAGGTGGGGAGCTGTTTTTT
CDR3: CASSLNTGGGELFF